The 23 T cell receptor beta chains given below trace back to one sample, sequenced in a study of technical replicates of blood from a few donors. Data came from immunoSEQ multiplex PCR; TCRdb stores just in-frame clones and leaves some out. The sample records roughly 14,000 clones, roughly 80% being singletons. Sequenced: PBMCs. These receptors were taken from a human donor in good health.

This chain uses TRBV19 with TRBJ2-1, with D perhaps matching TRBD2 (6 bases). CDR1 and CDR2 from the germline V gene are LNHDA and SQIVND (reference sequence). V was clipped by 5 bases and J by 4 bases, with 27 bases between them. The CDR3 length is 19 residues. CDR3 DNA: TGTGCCAGTAGTCAGATGGGGGTGGTGGGGCCGGCGGGGTACAATGAGCAGTTCTTC. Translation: CASSQMGVVGPAGYNEQFF.

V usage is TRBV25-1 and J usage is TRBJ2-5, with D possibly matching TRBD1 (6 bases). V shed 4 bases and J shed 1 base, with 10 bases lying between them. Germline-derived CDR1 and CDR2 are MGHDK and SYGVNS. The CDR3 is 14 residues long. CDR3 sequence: CASSGRQAQETQYF. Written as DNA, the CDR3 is TGTGCCAGCAGTGGCAGACAGGCCCAAGAGACCCAGTACTTC.

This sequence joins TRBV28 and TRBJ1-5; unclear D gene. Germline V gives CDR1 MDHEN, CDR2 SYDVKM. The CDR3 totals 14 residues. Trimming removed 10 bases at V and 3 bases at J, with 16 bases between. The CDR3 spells CATAPGGSNQPQHF. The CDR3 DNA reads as TGTGCCACCGCCCCAGGTGGCTCCAATCAGCCCCAGCATTTT.

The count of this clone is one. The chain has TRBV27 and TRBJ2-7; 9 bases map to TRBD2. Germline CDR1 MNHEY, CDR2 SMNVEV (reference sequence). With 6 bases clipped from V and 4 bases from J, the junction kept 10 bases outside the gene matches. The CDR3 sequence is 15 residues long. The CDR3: CASRTASGAWYEQYF. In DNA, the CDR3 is TGTGCCAGCAGGACAGCTAGCGGGGCCTGGTACGAGCAGTACTTC.

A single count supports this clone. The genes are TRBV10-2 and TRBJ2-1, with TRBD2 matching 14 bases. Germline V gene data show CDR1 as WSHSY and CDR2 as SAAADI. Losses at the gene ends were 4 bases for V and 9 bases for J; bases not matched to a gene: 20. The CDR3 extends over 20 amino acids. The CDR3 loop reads CASSVFPGGRIGLAGGEQFF. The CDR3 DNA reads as TGCGCCAGCAGTGTCTTTCCCGGAGGGAGAATCGGACTAGCGGGAGGTGAGCAGTTCTTC.

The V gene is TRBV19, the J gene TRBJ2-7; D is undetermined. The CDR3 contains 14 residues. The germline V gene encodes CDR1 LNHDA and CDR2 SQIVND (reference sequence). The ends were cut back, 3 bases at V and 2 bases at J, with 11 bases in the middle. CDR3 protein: CASSIGGQTYEQYF. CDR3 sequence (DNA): TGTGCCAGTAGTATCGGCGGCCAGACCTACGAGCAGTACTTC.

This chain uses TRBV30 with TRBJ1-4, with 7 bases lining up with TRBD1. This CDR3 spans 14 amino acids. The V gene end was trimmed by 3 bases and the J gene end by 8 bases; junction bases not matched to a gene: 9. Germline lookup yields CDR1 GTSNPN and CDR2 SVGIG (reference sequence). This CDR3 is CAWRRGLVSEKLFF. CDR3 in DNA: TGTGCCTGGAGAAGGGGGCTGGTTTCCGAAAAACTGTTTTTT.

The CDR3 DNA follows: TGTGCCAGTAGCCCTGGACAGGGGGCGCCCGGGGCCAACGTCCTGACTTTC. Translated, it gives CASSPGQGAPGANVLTF. This chain joins TRBV19 and TRBJ2-6, with 11 bases fitting TRBD1. Germline V gene data show CDR1 as LNHDA and CDR2 as SQIVND (reference sequence). The J segment lost 4 bases and the V segment lost 6 bases, leaving 8 bases of the junction unmatched. This CDR3 spans 17 amino acids.

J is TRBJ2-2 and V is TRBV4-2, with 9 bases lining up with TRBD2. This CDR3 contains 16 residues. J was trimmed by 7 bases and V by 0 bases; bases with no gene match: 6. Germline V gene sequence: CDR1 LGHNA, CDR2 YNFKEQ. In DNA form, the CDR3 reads TGTGCCAGCAGCCAAGAAGGCGGGAGGGCCCACGGGGAGCTGTTTTTT. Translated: CASSQEGGRAHGELFF.

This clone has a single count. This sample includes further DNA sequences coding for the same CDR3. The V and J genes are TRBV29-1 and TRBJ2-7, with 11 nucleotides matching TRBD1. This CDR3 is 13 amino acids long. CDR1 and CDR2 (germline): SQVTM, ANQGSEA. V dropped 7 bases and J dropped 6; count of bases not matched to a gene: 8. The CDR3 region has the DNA TGCAGCGGCGGCACCGGGACAGGGGGCGAGCAGTACTTC. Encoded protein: CSGGTGTGGEQYF.

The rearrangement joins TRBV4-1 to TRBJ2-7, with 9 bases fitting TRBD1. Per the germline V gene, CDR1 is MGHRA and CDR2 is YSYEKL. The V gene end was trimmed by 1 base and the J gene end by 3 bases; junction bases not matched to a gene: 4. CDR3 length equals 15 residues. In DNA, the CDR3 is TGCGCCAGCAGCCAAGGGGGACAGGGCAACTACGAGCAGTACTTC. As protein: CASSQGGQGNYEQYF.

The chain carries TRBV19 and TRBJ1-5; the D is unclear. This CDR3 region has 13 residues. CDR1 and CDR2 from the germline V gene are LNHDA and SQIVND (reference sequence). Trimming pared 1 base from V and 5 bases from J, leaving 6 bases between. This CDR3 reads CASSIGEDQPQHF. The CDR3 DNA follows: TGTGCCAGTAGTATAGGGGAGGATCAGCCCCAGCATTTT.

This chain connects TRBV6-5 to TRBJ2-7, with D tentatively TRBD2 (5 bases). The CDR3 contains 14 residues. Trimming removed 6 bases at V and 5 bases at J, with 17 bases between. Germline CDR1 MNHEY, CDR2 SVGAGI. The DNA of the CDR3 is TGTGCCAGCAGAAGAGAGGGTTTTGGGGACGAGCAGTACTTC. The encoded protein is CASRREGFGDEQYF.

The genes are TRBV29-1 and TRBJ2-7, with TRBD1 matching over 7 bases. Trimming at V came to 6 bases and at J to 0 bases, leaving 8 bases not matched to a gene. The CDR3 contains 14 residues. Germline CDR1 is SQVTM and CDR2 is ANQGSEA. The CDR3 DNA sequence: TGCAGCGTCCTACAGGGGTCTTTCTCCTACGAGCAGTACTTC. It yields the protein CSVLQGSFSYEQYF.

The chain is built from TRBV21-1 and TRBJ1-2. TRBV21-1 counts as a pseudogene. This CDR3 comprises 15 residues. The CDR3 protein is CASSPRMGRRSGYTF. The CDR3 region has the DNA TGTGCCAGCAGCCCAAGGATGGGGAGACGGAGTGGCTACACCTTC.

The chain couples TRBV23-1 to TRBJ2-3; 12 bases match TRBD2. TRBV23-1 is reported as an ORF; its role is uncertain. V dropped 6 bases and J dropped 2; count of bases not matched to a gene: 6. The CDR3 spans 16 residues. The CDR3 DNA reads TGCGCCAGCAGAGACGCTAGCGGGAGGGCCACAGATACGCAGTATTTT. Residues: CASRDASGRATDTQYF.

CDR3 DNA sequence: TGTGCCAGCAGTTCGCTAGCGGGAGGAGCCTACAATGAGCAGTTCTTC. As protein: CASSSLAGGAYNEQFF. V usage is TRBV27 and J usage is TRBJ2-1, with 11 bases that match TRBD2. Germline CDR1 reads MNHEY; CDR2 reads SMNVEV (reference sequence). The CDR3 covers 16 residues. V lost 4 bases and J lost 2; bases outside the gene matches: 4.

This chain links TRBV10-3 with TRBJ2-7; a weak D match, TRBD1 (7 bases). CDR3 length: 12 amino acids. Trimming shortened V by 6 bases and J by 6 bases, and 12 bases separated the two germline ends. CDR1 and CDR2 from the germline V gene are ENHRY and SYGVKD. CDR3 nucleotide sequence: TGTGCCATCAGGGACAGGACTACCGAGCAGTACTTC. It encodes CAIRDRTTEQYF.

The CDR3 DNA is TGTGCCATCACCGGAGGGACAGGGTCCTACGAGCAGTACTTC. The encoded protein is CAITGGTGSYEQYF. The rearrangement links TRBV10-3 to TRBJ2-7; the match to TRBD1 covers 9 bases. The CDR3 length is 14 residues. The germline V gene encodes CDR1 ENHRY and CDR2 SYGVKD. V shed 7 bases and J 1 base; nucleotides not matched to a gene: 5.

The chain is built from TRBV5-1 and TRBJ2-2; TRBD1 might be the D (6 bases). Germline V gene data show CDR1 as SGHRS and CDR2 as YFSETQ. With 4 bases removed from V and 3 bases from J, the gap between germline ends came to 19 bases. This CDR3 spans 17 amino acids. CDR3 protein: CASSPLEQGRHTGELFF. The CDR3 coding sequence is TGCGCCAGCAGCCCCCTGGAACAGGGTCGGCACACCGGGGAGCTGTTTTTT. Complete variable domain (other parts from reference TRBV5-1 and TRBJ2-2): KAGVTQTPRYLIKTRGQQVTLSCSPISGHRSVSWYQQTPGQGLQFLFEYFSETQRNKGNFPGRFSGRQFSNSRSEMNVSTLELGDSALYLCASSPLEQGRHTGELFFGEGSRLTVL.

The CDR3 DNA reads as TGCAGCGTTCTTCCGGAGAGCACCGGGGAGCTGTTTTTT. Protein: CSVLPESTGELFF. The chain uses TRBV29-1 and TRBJ2-2; D is ambiguous. Germline loops: CDR1 SQVTM, CDR2 ANQGSEA. This CDR3 has 13 amino acids. Trimming pared 5 bases from V and 4 bases from J, leaving 11 bases between.

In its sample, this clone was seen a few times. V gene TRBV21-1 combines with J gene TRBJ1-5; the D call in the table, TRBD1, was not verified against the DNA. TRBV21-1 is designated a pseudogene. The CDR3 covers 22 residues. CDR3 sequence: CASSKIGRTGDREGDSNQPQHF. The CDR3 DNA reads TGTGCCAGCAGCAAAATCGGCCGAACCGGGGACAGGGAAGGAGATAGCAATCAGCCCCAGCATTTT.

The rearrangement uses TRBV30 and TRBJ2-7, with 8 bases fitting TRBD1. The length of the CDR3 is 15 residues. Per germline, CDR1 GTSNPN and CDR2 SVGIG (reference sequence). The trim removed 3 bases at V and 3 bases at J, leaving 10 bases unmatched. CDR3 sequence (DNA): TGTGCCTGGAGCCCACAGGGGGTACTAAACTACGAGCAGTACTTC. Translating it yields CAWSPQGVLNYEQYF.